A single sample gave rise to the 27 T cell receptor beta chains below, sequenced in a study of CD8+ T cells in alopecia areata. Sequencing used cDNA as its template, made by extracting RNA and reverse transcribing it. Some clones are missing from TCRdb's copy, which holds only in-frame ones; the method was immunoSEQ multiplex PCR. The data show about 260,000 clones, around three fifths seen once. Treatment given: oral pan-JAK inhibitor, 5-10 mg twice daily. Source: CD4+ T cells sorted from blood, taken between weeks 51 and 52, from a patient treated with tofacitinib. Source of these receptors: a human donor with alopecia areata.

The chain employs TRBV29-1 and TRBJ1-2; 9 bases are shared with TRBD1. V lost 8 bases and J lost 5; bases outside the gene matches: 3. The CDR3 consists of 11 residues. CDR1 is SQVTM and CDR2 is ANQGSEA in the germline V gene. The CDR3 here is CSSGQGYGYTF. CDR3 coding DNA: TGCAGCTCGGGACAGGGTTATGGCTACACCTTC. The full variable domain, with the rest looked up from reference TRBV29-1 and TRBJ1-2, is SAVISQKPSRDICQRGTSLTIQCQVDSQVTMMFWYRQQPGQSLTLIATANQGSEATYESGFVIDKFPISRPNLTFSTLTVSNMSPEDSSIYLCSSGQGYGYTFGSGTRLTVV.

The chain joins TRBV30 to TRBJ1-3; D uncertain. V dropped 3 bases and J dropped 1 base, with 4 bases sitting between them. Germline V CDR1 and CDR2: GTSNPN, SVGIG (reference sequence). This CDR3 comprises 12 residues. CDR3 DNA: TGTGCCTGGAGGGGTTCTGGAAACACCATATATTTT. This encodes CAWRGSGNTIYF.

Concerning this clone: A read error may account for a junction end that differs from germline. V usage is TRBV6-5 and J usage is TRBJ2-5, with no clear D. This CDR3 is built from 12 residues. Germline assignment: CDR1 MNHEY and CDR2 SVGAGI. The CDR3 reads CASTSPKEAQYF. The CDR3 DNA sequence: TGTGCCAGCACCTCACCAAAAGAGGCCCAGTACTTC.

The V call is TRBV5-1, the J call TRBJ2-5, with 9 bases identical to TRBD1. Germline V gives CDR1 SGHRS, CDR2 YFSETQ. This CDR3 spans 14 amino acids. V dropped 4 bases and J dropped 4; count of bases not matched to a gene: 5. CDR3 sequence reads: CASSPGTGRETQYF. CDR3 bases: TGCGCCAGCAGCCCCGGGACAGGGAGAGAGACCCAGTACTTC.

This clone was found a few times. This chain uses TRBV5-4 with TRBJ2-7; 8 bases map to TRBD1. Germline V lookup: CDR1 SGHNT, CDR2 YYREEE (reference sequence). The CDR3 has 15 residues. The V gene end was trimmed by 4 bases and the J gene end by 4 bases; junction bases not matched to a gene: 10. The CDR3 DNA reads TGTGCCAGCAGCCCCTCCGGGACAGGACGTTACGAGCAGTACTTC. It specifies CASSPSGTGRYEQYF. The variable domain in full, with the rest retrieved from reference TRBV5-4 and TRBJ2-7, is ETGVTQSPTHLIKTRGQQVTLRCSSQSGHNTVSWYQQALGQGPQFIFQYYREEENGRGNFPPRFSGLQFPNYSSELNVNALELDDSALYLCASSPSGTGRYEQYFGPGTRLTVT.

The chain employs TRBV2 and TRBJ2-3; 9 bases are shared with TRBD1. Trimming cost V 8 bases and J 6 bases; bases outside gene matches: 9. This CDR3 has 14 residues. Germline loops: CDR1 SNHLY, CDR2 FYNNEI. This CDR3 reads CASLDRGSWDTQYF. The CDR3 nucleotides are TGTGCCAGCCTCGACAGGGGGTCGTGGGATACGCAGTATTTT.

The genes are TRBV5-7 and TRBJ1-2; weak D call: TRBD1 (6 bases). TRBV5-7 is reported as an ORF; its role is uncertain. There are 16 residues in the CDR3. Trimming pared 4 bases from V and 0 bases from J, leaving 16 bases between. CDR3 protein: CASSQDRDKTNYGYTF. CDR3 in DNA: TGTGCCAGCAGCCAAGACCGGGACAAAACTAACTATGGCTACACCTTC.

Points on this clone: Different DNA sequences within this sample yield the same CDR3. The chain has TRBV20-1 and TRBJ2-5; D uncertain. Trimming took 3 bases from V and 5 from J, leaving 4 bases between them. The germline V gene encodes CDR1 DFQATT and CDR2 SNEGSKA (reference sequence). The CDR3 runs to 10 residues. The CDR3 coding sequence is TGCAGTGCTAGTCTCGAGACCCAGTACTTC. Translating gives CSASLETQYF.

In its sample, this clone was seen a few times. This chain links TRBV29-1 with TRBJ1-2; D perhaps matches TRBD1 (5 bases). V shed 4 bases and J shed 1 base, with 22 bases lying between them. The CDR3 loop spans 17 amino acids. The germline gives CDR1 SQVTM, CDR2 ANQGSEA. CDR3 in DNA: TGCAGCGTTGTGCGTCGGTTGACAGCGGCGGTTAACTATGGCTACACCTTC. Its protein product is CSVVRRLTAAVNYGYTF.

The chain is built from TRBV5-1 and TRBJ2-3, with 11 bases that match TRBD2. The V gene end was trimmed by 4 bases and the J gene end by 4 bases; junction bases not matched to a gene: 2. Germline CDR1 and CDR2: SGHRS and YFSETQ. The CDR3 is 14 residues long. The CDR3 spells CASSAGLAADTQYF. Written as DNA, the CDR3 is TGCGCCAGCAGCGCGGGACTAGCGGCAGATACGCAGTATTTT.

The chain links TRBV7-8 to TRBJ2-6; 7 nucleotides align to TRBD1. This CDR3 is 15 amino acids long. The V and J ends lost 5 bases and 2 bases, in that order; junction bases with no gene match: 3. The V gene's germline CDR1 is SGHVS and CDR2 FQNEAQ. The CDR3 region is CASSADRAGANVLTF. The DNA for the CDR3 is TGTGCCAGCAGCGCCGACAGGGCTGGGGCCAACGTCCTGACTTTC.

V usage is TRBV27 and J usage is TRBJ2-7, with 11 bases aligning to TRBD1. The V gene end was trimmed by 6 bases and the J gene end by 2 bases; junction bases not matched to a gene: 0. Germline V gene lookup returns CDR1 MNHEY and CDR2 SMNVEV (reference sequence). The CDR3 loop spans 13 amino acids. CDR3 coding DNA: TGTGCCAGCAGGGGACAGGGGGCCTACGAGCAGTACTTC. Translation: CASRGQGAYEQYF.

This chain uses TRBV4-1 with TRBJ2-4, with D perhaps TRBD1 (5 bases). V was cut by 1 base and J by 2 bases, with 9 bases left in between. CDR1 and CDR2 (germline): MGHRA, YSYEKL. The CDR3 is 15 amino acids. As DNA, the CDR3 is TGCGCCAGCAGCCAAGTGGACACTTCCAAAAACATTCAGTACTTC. Its translation is CASSQVDTSKNIQYF.

J is TRBJ2-1 and V is TRBV7-2; possible D gene TRBD2, 6 bases. The CDR3 has 14 residues. Germline assignment: CDR1 SGHTA and CDR2 FQGNSA. V lost 4 bases to trimming and J lost 4 bases, with 11 bases between them. The CDR3 spells CASSSGVRYNEQFF. The CDR3, as DNA: TGTGCCAGCAGCTCGGGGGTTAGGTACAATGAGCAGTTCTTC. The full variable domain, with the rest looked up from reference TRBV7-2 and TRBJ2-1, is GAGVSQSPSNKVTEKGKDVELRCDPISGHTALYWYRQSLGQGLEFLIYFQGNSAPDKSGLPSDRFSAERTGGSVSTLTIQRTQQEDSAVYLCASSSGVRYNEQFFGPGTRLTVL.

The chain joins TRBV20-1 to TRBJ2-5; D is unresolved. Trimming left V 6 bases short and J 3 bases short, with 8 bases between. The CDR3 extends over 11 amino acids. Germline loops: CDR1 DFQATT, CDR2 SNEGSKA (reference sequence). CDR3 sequence reads: CSALGKETQYF. The CDR3 coding sequence is TGCAGTGCCCTAGGGAAAGAGACCCAGTACTTC.

The CDR3: CASMLGGGEETQYF. The CDR3 DNA reads as TGTGCCAGCATGCTCGGTGGGGGAGAAGAGACCCAGTACTTC. The rearrangement joins TRBV25-1 to TRBJ2-5, with D perhaps being TRBD1 or TRBD2 (5 bases each). Germline loops: CDR1 MGHDK, CDR2 SYGVNS. The CDR3 extends over 14 amino acids. Trimming removed 7 bases from V and 3 bases from J, with 15 bases in between.

The rearrangement joins TRBV4-3 to TRBJ1-5, with 10 bases that match TRBD1. This CDR3 region has 13 residues. The V gene end was trimmed by 3 bases and the J gene end by 9 bases; junction bases not matched to a gene: 2. Germline lookup yields CDR1 LGHNA and CDR2 YSLEER. CDR3 bases: TGCGCCAGCAGCCAGACAGGGGGCCGGCCCCAGCATTTT. Its protein product is CASSQTGGRPQHF.

The V and J genes are TRBV5-1 and TRBJ2-7, with D hard to call. Trimming stripped 1 base from V and 2 bases from J, with 7 bases between. Per germline, CDR1 SGHRS and CDR2 YFSETQ. The CDR3 length is 13 residues. Written as DNA, the CDR3 is TGCGCCAGCAGCTTGAGCAGCGCCTACGAGCAGTACTTC. Encoded protein: CASSLSSAYEQYF.

This clone was counted only a few times. The CDR3 bases are TGTGCCAGCAGGAGAACAATCGAGCAGTTCTTC. Its protein is CASRRTIEQFF. The chain has TRBV25-1 and TRBJ2-1, with no clear D. Germline lookup yields CDR1 MGHDK and CDR2 SYGVNS. The CDR3 contains 11 residues. Trimming stripped 6 bases from V and 10 bases from J, with 10 bases between.

The chain combines TRBV6-5 with TRBJ2-1; D is perhaps TRBD1 or TRBD2 (5 bases each). Germline V gene data show CDR1 as MNHEY and CDR2 as SVGAGI. V gave up 6 bases and J gave up 7 bases, with 16 bases separating them. The CDR3 sequence is 14 residues long. The CDR3 DNA sequence: TGTGCCAGCAGGGGGACGGGATTAGGAAATGAGCAGTTCTTC. The encoded protein is CASRGTGLGNEQFF.

The CDR3 loop is CASSLASGQGNIQYF. CDR3 coding DNA: TGTGCCAGCAGCTTAGCTTCTGGGCAGGGGAACATTCAGTACTTC. V and J are TRBV7-2 and TRBJ2-4; a weak D match, TRBD1 (6 bases). The V end lost 0 bases, the J end lost 7 bases, and 13 bases lay between the germline ends. This CDR3 comprises 15 residues. CDR1 and CDR2 from the germline V gene are SGHTA and FQGNSA.

The chain recombines TRBV6-1 with TRBJ1-1; D is perhaps TRBD1 (5 bases). This CDR3 spans 15 amino acids. V lost 4 bases to trimming and J lost 3 bases, with 15 bases between them. The germline CDR1 and CDR2 sequences are MNHNS and SASEGT. In DNA form, the CDR3 reads TGTGCCAGCAGTGCCCCAGCGGGGCCGGACACTGAAGCTTTCTTT. Translation gives CASSAPAGPDTEAFF.

The chain couples TRBV14 to TRBJ1-2, with D perhaps matching TRBD1 (5 bases). Trimming removed 1 base at V and 3 bases at J, with 12 bases between. There are 15 residues in the CDR3. Germline-derived CDR1 and CDR2 are SGHDN and FVKESK. The CDR3 spells CASSQVGREYYGYTF. CDR3 nucleotide sequence: TGTGCCAGCAGCCAAGTGGGCAGGGAGTACTATGGCTACACCTTC.

The genes are TRBV4-3 and TRBJ2-3, with D tentatively TRBD2 (6 bases). Germline CDR1 is LGHNA and CDR2 is YSLEER. This CDR3 is built from 15 residues. With 5 bases removed from V and 6 bases from J, the gap between germline ends came to 18 bases. This CDR3 is CASSASSALGDTQYF. The CDR3 DNA follows: TGCGCCAGCAGCGCTTCTAGCGCCCTCGGCGATACGCAGTATTTT.

As regards this clone: A clone one base away is much larger, so this may be a read error. The chain carries TRBV25-1 and TRBJ2-1, with D hard to call. CDR3 length equals 11 residues. The V gene lost 5 bases and the J gene lost 3 bases, with 2 bases spanning the gap. Germline values: CDR1 MGHDK, CDR2 SYGVNS. CDR3 nucleotides: TGTGCCAGCAGTAACTACAATGAGCAGTTCTTC. Translated: CASSNYNEQFF.

The V and J genes are TRBV5-1 and TRBJ2-1; tentative D call: TRBD2 (6 bases). Germline-derived CDR1 and CDR2 are SGHRS and YFSETQ. The germline V and J ends were trimmed by 3 bases and 4 bases, with 14 bases remaining between them. CDR3 length: 15 amino acids. CDR3 coding DNA: TGCGCCAGCAGCTGGGCTAGCGCTTCGTACAATGAGCAGTTCTTC. Translating it yields CASSWASASYNEQFF.

The V and J genes are TRBV30 and TRBJ2-1, with 11 positions matching TRBD2. This CDR3 is built from 18 residues. Trimming cost V 2 bases and J 3 bases; bases outside gene matches: 12. Germline V gives CDR1 GTSNPN, CDR2 SVGIG (reference sequence). The CDR3: CAWSSPGGLAENYNEQFF. CDR3 sequence (DNA): TGTGCCTGGAGTTCTCCCGGGGGACTAGCGGAGAACTACAATGAGCAGTTCTTC. The full variable domain, in which reference TRBV30 and TRBJ2-1 provide the parts outside the CDR3, is SQTIHQWPATLVQPVGSPLSLECTVEGTSNPNLYWYRQAAGRGLQLLFYSVGIGQISSEVPQNLSASRPQDRQFILSSKKLLLSDSGFYLCAWSSPGGLAENYNEQFFGPGTRLTVL.